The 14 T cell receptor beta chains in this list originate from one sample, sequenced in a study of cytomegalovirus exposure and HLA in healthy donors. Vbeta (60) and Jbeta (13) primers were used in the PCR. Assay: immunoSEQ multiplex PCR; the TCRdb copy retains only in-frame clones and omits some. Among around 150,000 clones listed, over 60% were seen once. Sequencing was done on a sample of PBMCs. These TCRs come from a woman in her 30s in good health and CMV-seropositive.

CDR3: CASSFNRVNEQFF. Here the CDR3 DNA reads TGTGCCAGCAGTTTTAACAGGGTCAATGAGCAGTTCTTC. The chain has TRBV27 and TRBJ2-1, with D maybe TRBD1 (6 bases). The CDR3 extends over 13 amino acids. The V and J ends lost 3 bases and 6 bases respectively, with 9 bases between them. Germline V gene sequence: CDR1 MNHEY, CDR2 SMNVEV (reference sequence).

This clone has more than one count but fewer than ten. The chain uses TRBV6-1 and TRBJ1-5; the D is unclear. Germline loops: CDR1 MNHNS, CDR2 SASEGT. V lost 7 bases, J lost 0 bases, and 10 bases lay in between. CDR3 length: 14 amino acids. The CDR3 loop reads CASTLLNSNQPQHF. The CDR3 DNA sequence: TGTGCCAGCACTCTACTCAATAGCAATCAGCCCCAGCATTTT.

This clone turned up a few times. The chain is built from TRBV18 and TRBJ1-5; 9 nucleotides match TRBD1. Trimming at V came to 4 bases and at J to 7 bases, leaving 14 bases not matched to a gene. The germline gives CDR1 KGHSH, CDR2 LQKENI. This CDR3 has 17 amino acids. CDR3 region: CASSHYDTGGAGQPQHF. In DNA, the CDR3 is TGTGCCAGCTCACACTACGATACAGGGGGCGCAGGGCAGCCCCAGCATTTT.

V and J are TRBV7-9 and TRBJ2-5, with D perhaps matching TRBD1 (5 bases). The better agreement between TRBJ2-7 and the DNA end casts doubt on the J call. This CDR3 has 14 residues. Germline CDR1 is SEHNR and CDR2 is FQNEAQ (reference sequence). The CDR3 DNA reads TGTGCCAGCAGCTTCCCAGGGAAAGGGTACGAGCAGTACTTC. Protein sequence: CASSFPGKGYEQYF.

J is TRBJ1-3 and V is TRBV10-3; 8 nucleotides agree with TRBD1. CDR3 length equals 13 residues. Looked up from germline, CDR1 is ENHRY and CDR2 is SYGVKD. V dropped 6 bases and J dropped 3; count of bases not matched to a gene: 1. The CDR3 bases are TGTGCCATCAGCGACAGGGGTGGAAACACCATATATTTT. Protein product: CAISDRGGNTIYF.

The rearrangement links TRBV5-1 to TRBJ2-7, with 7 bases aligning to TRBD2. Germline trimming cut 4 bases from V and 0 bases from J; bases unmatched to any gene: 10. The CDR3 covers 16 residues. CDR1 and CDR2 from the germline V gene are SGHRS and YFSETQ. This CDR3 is CASSPTSGINSYEQYF. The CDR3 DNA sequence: TGCGCCAGCAGCCCGACGAGCGGGATTAACTCCTACGAGCAGTACTTC.

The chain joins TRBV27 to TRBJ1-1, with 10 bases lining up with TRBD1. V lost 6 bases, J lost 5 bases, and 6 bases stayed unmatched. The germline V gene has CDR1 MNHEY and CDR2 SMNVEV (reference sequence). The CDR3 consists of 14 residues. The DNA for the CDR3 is TGTGCCAGCAGAGACAGGGGGCAAGTGACTGAAGCTTTCTTT. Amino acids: CASRDRGQVTEAFF.

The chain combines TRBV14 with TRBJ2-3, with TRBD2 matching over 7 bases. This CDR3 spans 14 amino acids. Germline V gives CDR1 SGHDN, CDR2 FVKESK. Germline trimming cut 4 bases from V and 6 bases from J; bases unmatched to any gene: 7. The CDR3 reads CASSLRDYSDTQYF. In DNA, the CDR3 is TGTGCCAGCAGCCTACGGGACTACTCGGATACGCAGTATTTT.

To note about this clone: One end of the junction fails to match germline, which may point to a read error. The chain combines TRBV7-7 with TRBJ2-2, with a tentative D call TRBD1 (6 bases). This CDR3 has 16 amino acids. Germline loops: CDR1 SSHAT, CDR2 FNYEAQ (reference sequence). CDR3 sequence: CASSSTTGTTTGELFF. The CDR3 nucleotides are TGTGCTAGCAGCTCCACGACCGGGACAACCACCGGGGAGCTGTTTTTT.

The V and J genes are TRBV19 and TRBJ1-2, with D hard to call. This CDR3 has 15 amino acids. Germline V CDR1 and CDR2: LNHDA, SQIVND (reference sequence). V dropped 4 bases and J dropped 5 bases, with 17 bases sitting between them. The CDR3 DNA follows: TGTGCCAGTAGTAGTTCCAGGCCCCATTTGTATGGCTACACCTTC. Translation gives CASSSSRPHLYGYTF.

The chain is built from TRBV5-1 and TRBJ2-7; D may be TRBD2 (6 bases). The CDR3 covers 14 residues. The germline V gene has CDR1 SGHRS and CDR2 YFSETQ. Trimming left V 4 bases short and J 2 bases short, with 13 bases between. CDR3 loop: CASSVRRAAYEQYF. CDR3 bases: TGCGCCAGCAGCGTCAGGAGGGCCGCCTACGAGCAGTACTTC.

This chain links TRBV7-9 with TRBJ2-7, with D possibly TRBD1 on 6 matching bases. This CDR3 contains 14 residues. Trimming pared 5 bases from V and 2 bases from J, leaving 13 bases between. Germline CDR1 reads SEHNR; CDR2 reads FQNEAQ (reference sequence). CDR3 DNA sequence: TGTGCCAGCAGCCTCGGACAGAGCACCTACGAGCAGTACTTC. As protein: CASSLGQSTYEQYF.

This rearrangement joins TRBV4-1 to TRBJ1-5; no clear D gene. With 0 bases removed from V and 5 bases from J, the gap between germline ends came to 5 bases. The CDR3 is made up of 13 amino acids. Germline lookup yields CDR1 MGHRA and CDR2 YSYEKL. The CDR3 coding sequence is TGCGCCAGCAGCCAAGACCCATATCAGCCCCAGCATTTT. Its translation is CASSQDPYQPQHF.

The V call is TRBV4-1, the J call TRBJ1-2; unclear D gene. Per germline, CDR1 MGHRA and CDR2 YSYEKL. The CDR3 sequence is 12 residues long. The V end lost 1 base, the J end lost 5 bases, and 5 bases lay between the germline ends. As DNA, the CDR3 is TGCGCCAGCAGCCAAGCCCTGTATGGCTACACCTTC. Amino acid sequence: CASSQALYGYTF.